Listed below are T cell receptor beta chains from one sample, sequenced in a study of beta chain features in type 1 diabetes. Profiling relied on immunoSEQ multiplex PCR, and the TCRdb table lists in-frame clones only, not all of them. The sample lists 550,000 to 850,000 clones, around an eighth occurring once. The sample taken for sequencing was naive CD4+ T cells from blood. Receptor source: a young man with type 1 diabetes. Both conserved end residues are part of each CDR3. Fields, in order: D gene, V gene, clone size, J gene, CDR3 DNA, CDR3 protein. The D gene is left open where the match is weak. Not all rows give a size; the values are once, few, many and, for expanded clones, a class.

TRBD1	TRBV28	-	TRBJ1-2	TGTGCCAGCAGCACGGGGGGACAGGTCCTAAATGGCTACACCTTC	CASSTGGQVLNGYTF
-	TRBV5-1	-	TRBJ1-1	TGCGCCAGCCGAGCCAGAGGCGAGAACACTGAAGCTTTCTTT	CASRARGENTEAFF
TRBD1	TRBV11-2	few	TRBJ1-2	TGTGCCAGCAGCGGGGGCCCAGGGGGTGCCTATGGCTACACCTTC	CASSGGPGGAYGYTF
-	TRBV30	-	TRBJ1-1	TGTGCCTGGACCTCCTACGAGGACAGAGGGGCTTTCTTT	CAWTSYEDRGAFF
-	TRBV5-1	few	TRBJ2-1	TGCGCCAGCAGCCTCGGCCTAAATGAGCAGTTCTTC	CASSLGLNEQFF
-	TRBV6-6	-	TRBJ2-2	TGTGCCAGCAGTTACTGGAGCGGGGAGCTGTTTTTT	CASSYWSGELFF
-	TRBV23-1	many	TRBJ2-1	TGCGCCAGCACCGTGGGGAATGAGCAGTTCTTC	CASTVGNEQFF
-	TRBV19	few	TRBJ2-2	TGTGCCAGTAGTAACACCGGGGAGCTGTTTTTT	CASSNTGELFF
TRBD2	TRBV6-5	-	TRBJ2-7	TGTGCCAGCAGTTCCCAGCGGGGGGCCTACGAGCAGTACTTC	CASSSQRGAYEQYF
-	TRBV10-2	-	TRBJ1-2	TGCGCCAGCAGTGAGCAGGTCGACGGGTATGGCTACACCTTC	CASSEQVDGYGYTF
-	TRBV5-1	few	TRBJ2-3	TGCGCCAGCAGCCCGGACGTGACTAGCACAGATACGCAGTATTTT	CASSPDVTSTDTQYF
-	TRBV9	-	TRBJ2-3	TGTGCCAGCAGCGTAGGGCCGGGGGAGGCAGATACGCAGTATTTT	CASSVGPGEADTQYF
TRBD2	TRBV14	few	TRBJ2-1	TGTGCCAGCAGCCAGGGACTAGCCAGCGCGGAGCAGTTCTTC	CASSQGLASAEQFF
-	TRBV10-3	-	TRBJ2-1	TGTGCCATCAGGAGGACGAACAATGAGCAGTTCTTC	CAIRRTNNEQFF
-	TRBV30	few	TRBJ2-7	TGTGCCTGCCTCCAGGGAGCCCACGAGCAGTACTTC	CACLQGAHEQYF
-	TRBV15	few	TRBJ1-6	TGTGCCACCAGCAGAGATCAGTCACCCCTCCACTTT	CATSRDQSPLHF
TRBD1	TRBV9	-	TRBJ1-5	TGTGCCAGCAGCGTGGGGACAGGGTGGGGACAGCCCCAGCATTTT	CASSVGTGWGQPQHF
-	TRBV6-5	few	TRBJ1-2	TGTGCCAGCAGTTACGACACTAACTATGGCTACACCTTC	CASSYDTNYGYTF
-	TRBV30	-	TRBJ1-1	TGTGCCTGGAGTGTGCGAGGGATCACTGAAGCTTTCTTT	CAWSVRGITEAFF
-	TRBV5-1	-	TRBJ2-5	TGCGCCAGCAGCTTGGCAGGGGTGGAGACCCAGTACTTC	CASSLAGVETQYF
-	TRBV25-1	few	TRBJ1-1	TGTGCCAGCAGTGAATCCCCCGGGACGGGGAACACTGAAGCTTTCTTT	CASSESPGTGNTEAFF
-	TRBV9	-	TRBJ1-1	TGTGCCAGCAGCGACTCGGGGTTCATTGCTGAAGCTTTCTTT	CASSDSGFIAEAFF
TRBD1	TRBV7-9	-	TRBJ1-2	TGTGCCAGCAGCAGAGGGAGACAGGGAGCTAACTATGGCTACACCTTC	CASSRGRQGANYGYTF
-	TRBV19	few	TRBJ1-5	TGTGCCAGTAGAGGACAGAGGGGTCAGCCCCAGCATTTT	CASRGQRGQPQHF
-	TRBV2	-	TRBJ1-4	TGTGCCAGCAGAAACGCAGGCGGGGGTGGTGAAAAACTGTTTTTT	CASRNAGGGGEKLFF
-	TRBV15	-	TRBJ2-2	TGTGCCACCAGCAGAGACATGAACACCGGGGAGCTGTTTTTT	CATSRDMNTGELFF